A selection of T cell receptor beta chains follows, all from one sample in a study of beta chain features in type 1 diabetes. Assay used: immunoSEQ multiplex PCR; TCRdb lists only in-frame clones, some missing. The sample consists of roughly 240,000 clones, approximately 24% of them appearing once. Sample: naive CD4+ T cells from blood. The receptors originated from a woman under 40 with type 1 diabetes. Both conserved end residues are part of each CDR3. Fields, in order: J gene, CDR3 length, V gene, D gene, clone size, CDR3 protein, CDR3 DNA. A D gene is named only where the DNA matches it firmly. A clone size is listed for some rows: how often the clone was seen (once, few, many), or a class if it is expanded.

J: TRBJ2-3
length: 16
V: TRBV25-1
D: TRBD1
size: -
CDR3: CASSGYRGVGTDTQYF
DNA: TGTGCCAGCAGTGGGTACAGGGGAGTGGGCACAGATACGCAGTATTTT

J: TRBJ1-1
length: 14
V: TRBV28
D: -
size: -
CDR3: CASSLFGLNTEAFF
DNA: TGTGCCAGCAGTTTATTTGGGCTGAACACTGAAGCTTTCTTT

J: TRBJ2-6
length: 15
V: TRBV19
D: -
size: -
CDR3: CATGTIHSGANVLTF
DNA: TGTGCCACCGGGACAATACACTCTGGGGCCAACGTCCTGACTTTC

J: TRBJ2-7
length: 14
V: TRBV11-2
D: TRBD2
size: few
CDR3: CASSLSGTPWEQYF
DNA: TGTGCCAGCAGCTTAAGCGGGACCCCTTGGGAGCAGTACTTC

J: TRBJ2-3
length: 15
V: TRBV6-1
D: TRBD2
size: few
CDR3: CASSAVAGVADTQYF
DNA: TGTGCCAGCAGTGCGGTAGCGGGAGTCGCAGATACGCAGTATTTT

J: TRBJ2-7
length: 15
V: TRBV27
D: TRBD2
size: -
CDR3: CASSFELAGGGEQYF
DNA: TGTGCCAGCAGTTTCGAACTAGCGGGAGGAGGTGAGCAGTACTTC

J: TRBJ2-7
length: 12
V: TRBV6-6
D: -
size: -
CDR3: CASSSYSYEQYF
DNA: TGTGCCAGCAGTTCATACAGCTACGAGCAGTACTTC

J: TRBJ1-1
length: 15
V: TRBV27
D: -
size: -
CDR3: CASSLSRGQNTEAFF
DNA: TGTGCCAGCAGTTTATCCCGGGGACAGAACACTGAAGCTTTCTTT

J: TRBJ2-4
length: 14
V: TRBV28
D: -
size: -
CDR3: CASSPGGVSYIQYF
DNA: TGTGCCAGCAGCCCAGGAGGGGTTTCGTACATTCAGTACTTC

J: TRBJ2-1
length: 15
V: TRBV19
D: TRBD2
size: once
CDR3: CASSIPPTSGNEQFF
DNA: TGTGCCAGTAGTATCCCTCCGACTAGCGGGAATGAGCAGTTCTTC

J: TRBJ1-1
length: 15
V: TRBV4-1
D: TRBD1
size: few
CDR3: CASSHPDRVNTEAFF
DNA: TGCGCCAGCAGCCACCCAGACAGGGTGAACACTGAAGCTTTCTTT

J: TRBJ1-1
length: 14
V: TRBV30
D: TRBD1
size: -
CDR3: CAWSGRTGNTEAFF
DNA: TGTGCCTGGAGTGGGAGGACAGGAAACACTGAAGCTTTCTTT

J: TRBJ2-1
length: 18
V: TRBV30
D: TRBD2
size: few
CDR3: CAWSEGSGSYGSYNEQFF
DNA: TGTGCCTGGAGTGAGGGTAGCGGGAGTTACGGGTCCTACAATGAGCAGTTCTTC

J: TRBJ2-5
length: 16
V: TRBV28
D: TRBD1
size: -
CDR3: CASRRGGWGHQETQYF
DNA: TGTGCCAGCAGAAGAGGGGGCTGGGGACACCAAGAGACCCAGTACTTC

J: TRBJ2-6
length: 14
V: TRBV13
D: -
size: -
CDR3: CASSLRSGANVLTF
DNA: TGTGCCAGCAGTCTCCGCTCTGGGGCCAACGTCCTGACTTTC

J: TRBJ2-3
length: 17
V: TRBV5-1
D: TRBD2
size: -
CDR3: CASSSGLAGGSTDTQYF
DNA: TGCGCCAGCAGCTCAGGACTAGCGGGAGGCAGCACAGATACGCAGTATTTT

J: TRBJ1-2
length: 14
V: TRBV5-1
D: -
size: -
CDR3: CASSLGYGIHGYTF
DNA: TGCGCCAGCAGCTTGGGTTACGGGATTCATGGCTACACCTTC

J: TRBJ1-4
length: 14
V: TRBV2
D: TRBD1
size: -
CDR3: CASRETGINEKLFF
DNA: TGTGCCAGCAGAGAGACAGGGATTAATGAAAAACTGTTTTTT

J: TRBJ1-2
length: 11
V: TRBV2
D: -
size: few
CDR3: CASSDGGGYTF
DNA: TGTGCCAGCAGTGACGGGGGAGGCTACACCTTC

J: TRBJ2-5
length: 14
V: TRBV29-1
D: TRBD1
size: -
CDR3: CSVSGGWEQETQYF
DNA: TGCAGCGTCTCAGGGGGCTGGGAGCAAGAGACCCAGTACTTC

J: TRBJ2-1
length: 15
V: TRBV4-1
D: TRBD2
size: -
CDR3: CASSQVGGRADEQFF
DNA: TGCGCCAGCAGCCAAGTCGGCGGGAGGGCCGATGAGCAGTTCTTC

J: TRBJ2-7
length: 14
V: TRBV30
D: TRBD1
size: few
CDR3: CAWVGTGERYEQYF
DNA: TGTGCCTGGGTGGGGACAGGGGAGAGGTACGAGCAGTACTTC

J: TRBJ2-1
length: 12
V: TRBV2
D: -
size: few
CDR3: CASSGGEDEQFF
DNA: TGTGCCAGCAGTGGGGGGGAGGATGAGCAGTTCTTC

J: TRBJ1-5
length: 14
V: TRBV28
D: -
size: -
CDR3: CASTYRVGNQPQHF
DNA: TGTGCCAGCACCTACAGGGTGGGCAATCAGCCCCAGCATTTT

J: TRBJ2-4
length: 13
V: TRBV29-1
D: -
size: few
CDR3: CSVVYGEVNIQYF
DNA: TGCAGCGTTGTTTACGGGGAAGTAAACATTCAGTACTTC

J: TRBJ2-7
length: 14
V: TRBV7-2
D: TRBD2
size: -
CDR3: CASSPGRGGYEQYF
DNA: TGTGCCAGCAGCCCGGGGAGGGGCGGCTACGAGCAGTACTTC

J: TRBJ2-7
length: 15
V: TRBV5-1
D: TRBD2
size: once
CDR3: CASSLGTSATYEQYF
DNA: TGCGCCAGCAGCCTTGGGACTAGCGCTACCTACGAGCAGTACTTC

J: TRBJ2-1
length: 15
V: TRBV5-4
D: TRBD2
size: -
CDR3: CASSLGRLADNEQFF
DNA: TGTGCCAGCAGCTTGGGAAGACTAGCGGACAATGAGCAGTTCTTC

J: TRBJ2-7
length: 18
V: TRBV9
D: TRBD2
size: few
CDR3: CASSVGGLASSFSYEQYF
DNA: TGTGCCAGCAGCGTAGGGGGACTAGCGTCCTCATTTTCCTACGAGCAGTACTTC

J: TRBJ1-3
length: 13
V: TRBV30
D: -
size: -
CDR3: CAWSLDRGNTIYF
DNA: TGTGCCTGGAGTCTAGACAGGGGAAACACCATATATTTT

J: TRBJ2-3
length: 11
V: TRBV20-1
D: -
size: -
CDR3: CSAVQTDTQYF
DNA: TGCAGTGCTGTACAGACAGATACGCAGTATTTT

J: TRBJ2-7
length: 13
V: TRBV29-1
D: TRBD2
size: -
CDR3: CSVGAGVAGEQYF
DNA: TGCAGCGTTGGAGCGGGGGTCGCCGGGGAGCAGTACTTC

J: TRBJ2-7
length: 12
V: TRBV7-2
D: -
size: -
CDR3: CASSHAAREQYF
DNA: TGTGCCAGCAGCCATGCCGCGCGCGAGCAGTACTTC

J: TRBJ2-1
length: 16
V: TRBV4-2
D: -
size: -
CDR3: CASSPRGLPQYNEQFF
DNA: TGTGCCAGCAGCCCTAGAGGCCTCCCTCAATACAATGAGCAGTTCTTC

J: TRBJ2-1
length: 13
V: TRBV7-8
D: -
size: few
CDR3: CASSLELYNEQFF
DNA: TGTGCCAGCAGCTTAGAACTCTACAATGAGCAGTTCTTC

J: TRBJ2-1
length: 15
V: TRBV9
D: TRBD2
size: few
CDR3: CASSVASGNGNEQFF
DNA: TGTGCCAGCAGCGTAGCTAGCGGGAATGGCAATGAGCAGTTCTTC

J: TRBJ2-7
length: 13
V: TRBV30
D: TRBD1
size: -
CDR3: CAWTGTGLYEQYF
DNA: TGTGCCTGGACCGGGACAGGACTCTACGAGCAGTACTTC

J: TRBJ2-7
length: 15
V: TRBV7-9
D: TRBD2
size: few
CDR3: CASSPGLAGTYEQYF
DNA: TGTGCCAGCAGCCCGGGACTAGCGGGTACTTACGAGCAGTACTTC

J: TRBJ1-1
length: 14
V: TRBV2
D: -
size: few
CDR3: CASSGGQFDTEAFF
DNA: TGTGCCAGCAGCGGAGGACAGTTCGACACTGAAGCTTTCTTT

J: TRBJ1-4
length: 16
V: TRBV25-1
D: -
size: -
CDR3: CASSALTGTQREGLFF
DNA: TGTGCCAGCAGTGCACTTACCGGGACACAACGAGAAGGGCTGTTTTTT

J: TRBJ2-4
length: 15
V: TRBV9
D: -
size: -
CDR3: CASSEMVTETGIQYF
DNA: TGTGCCAGCTCCGAGATGGTGACGGAGACGGGCATTCAGTACTTC

J: TRBJ2-6
length: 15
V: TRBV11-1
D: TRBD2
size: -
CDR3: CASSSGSSGANVLTF
DNA: TGTGCCAGCAGCAGCGGGAGCTCTGGGGCCAACGTCCTGACTTTC

J: TRBJ1-1
length: 14
V: TRBV27
D: -
size: -
CDR3: CASSLYRGNTEAFF
DNA: TGTGCCAGCAGTTTATATAGGGGAAACACTGAAGCTTTCTTT

J: TRBJ1-2
length: 16
V: TRBV5-1
D: -
size: few
CDR3: CASSLTTGPLNYGYTF
DNA: TGCGCCAGCAGCTTGACAACAGGACCTTTAAACTATGGCTACACCTTC

J: TRBJ1-5
length: 15
V: TRBV5-1
D: -
size: -
CDR3: CASSLQGHWDQPQHF
DNA: TGCGCCAGCAGCTTGCAGGGGCATTGGGATCAGCCCCAGCATTTT

J: TRBJ2-1
length: 14
V: TRBV6-5
D: TRBD1
size: -
CDR3: CASQGAGVVNEQFF
DNA: TGTGCCAGCCAGGGGGCAGGGGTTGTCAATGAGCAGTTCTTC

J: TRBJ1-4
length: 13
V: TRBV4-1
D: -
size: few
CDR3: CASSLFSGQLLFF
DNA: TGCGCCAGCAGCCTTTTCTCGGGACAACTACTGTTTTTT

J: TRBJ2-7
length: 17
V: TRBV5-1
D: TRBD2
size: -
CDR3: CASSLGPAGDPPYEQYF
DNA: TGCGCCAGCAGCTTGGGGCCCGCGGGAGACCCACCCTACGAGCAGTACTTC

J: TRBJ1-4
length: 16
V: TRBV30
D: -
size: few
CDR3: CAWSDIPSTANEKLFF
DNA: TGTGCCTGGAGTGACATACCCTCCACAGCTAATGAAAAACTGTTTTTT

J: TRBJ1-2
length: 13
V: TRBV25-1
D: -
size: -
CDR3: CASRNRSLDGYTF
DNA: TGTGCCAGTCGGAACAGGAGTTTGGATGGCTACACCTTC

J: TRBJ2-4
length: 14
V: TRBV5-1
D: TRBD2
size: -
CDR3: CASSSLAGVNIQYF
DNA: TGCGCCAGCAGCTCTCTAGCGGGAGTAAACATTCAGTACTTC

J: TRBJ2-7
length: 12
V: TRBV18
D: -
size: -
CDR3: CASSPSVYEQYF
DNA: TGTGCCAGCTCACCATCAGTCTACGAGCAGTACTTC

J: TRBJ2-3
length: 14
V: TRBV5-1
D: TRBD1
size: few
CDR3: CASSLGQGMDTQYF
DNA: TGCGCCAGCAGCTTGGGACAGGGGATGGATACGCAGTATTTT

J: TRBJ2-7
length: 17
V: TRBV30
D: TRBD2
size: few
CDR3: CAWSAPQGLAGLYEQYF
DNA: TGTGCCTGGAGCGCGCCCCAAGGACTAGCGGGGCTCTACGAGCAGTACTTC

J: TRBJ2-7
length: 15
V: TRBV4-1
D: -
size: -
CDR3: CASSQLVTAFDEQYF
DNA: TGCGCCAGCAGCCAGTTAGTGACAGCGTTCGACGAGCAGTACTTC

J: TRBJ1-2
length: 13
V: TRBV29-1
D: -
size: -
CDR3: CSVEDTRNYGYTF
DNA: TGCAGCGTTGAAGATACCAGAAACTATGGCTACACCTTC

J: TRBJ2-5
length: 16
V: TRBV7-9
D: TRBD2
size: -
CDR3: CASSLLFREGRQTQYF
DNA: TGTGCCAGCAGCTTATTATTCCGGGAGGGCCGGCAGACCCAGTACTTC

J: TRBJ2-1
length: 15
V: TRBV27
D: TRBD2
size: few
CDR3: CASSTLAGATDEQFF
DNA: TGTGCCAGCAGTACACTAGCGGGGGCCACGGATGAGCAGTTCTTC

J: TRBJ1-3
length: 13
V: TRBV7-9
D: -
size: few
CDR3: CASSEHRANTIYF
DNA: TGTGCCAGCAGCGAACACAGGGCCAACACCATATATTTT